The 28 T cell receptor beta chains listed next were all sequenced from one sample in a study of cytomegalovirus exposure and HLA in healthy donors. PCR employed 60 Vbeta and 13 Jbeta primers. Clones were sequenced by immunoSEQ multiplex PCR, and TCRdb holds only the in-frame ones, with some missing. The table shows about 140,000 clones, with roughly 73% occurring only once. The sample consisted of PBMCs. These TCRs come from a woman aged 40 to 55 in good health and CMV-seronegative.

As for this clone: The same CDR3 can be traced to other DNA sequences in this sample. The rearrangement uses TRBV15 and TRBJ1-1; 8 bases fit TRBD1. With 0 bases clipped from V and 8 bases from J, the junction kept 17 bases outside the gene matches. The CDR3 has 18 amino acids. Germline values: CDR1 LNHNV, CDR2 YYDKDF (reference sequence). Written as DNA, the CDR3 is TGTGCCACCAGCAGAGATTTGGGACAGGCTGGCTTGAGCACCGAAGCTTTCTTT. Translated, it gives CATSRDLGQAGLSTEAFF.

The J gene is TRBJ2-5, the V gene TRBV9, with 7 bases fitting TRBD2. From germline, CDR1 is SGDLS and CDR2 YYNGEE. The J segment lost 1 base and the V segment lost 3 bases, leaving 6 bases of the junction unmatched. There are 15 residues in the CDR3. This CDR3 reads CASSARGSGQETQYF. CDR3 DNA sequence: TGTGCCAGCAGCGCGCGGGGGAGTGGCCAAGAGACCCAGTACTTC.

This clone was recorded only once. This chain links TRBV10-2 with TRBJ2-4; D possibly corresponds to TRBD2 (7 bases). This CDR3 has 14 residues. Germline V CDR1 and CDR2: WSHSY, SAAADI. Trimming removed 3 bases from V and 6 bases from J, with 12 bases in between. DNA of the CDR3: TGCGCCAGCAGTGAATTGGGGGGGCTAAACATTCAGTACTTC. Its translation is CASSELGGLNIQYF.

This rearrangement joins TRBV11-1 to TRBJ1-2; D is perhaps TRBD1 (6 bases). The germline V gene has CDR1 SGHAT and CDR2 FQDESV (reference sequence). The CDR3 is 14 amino acids. Trimming cost V 3 bases and J 3 bases, with 11 bases left between them. CDR3 sequence: CASSFPGQHYGYTF. The CDR3 coding sequence is TGTGCCAGCAGCTTCCCTGGACAGCACTATGGCTACACCTTC.

The chain couples TRBV5-6 to TRBJ1-5, with 7 bases lining up with TRBD1. Germline V CDR1 and CDR2: SGHDT, YYEEEE. The trim removed 2 bases at V and 7 bases at J, leaving 9 bases unmatched. The CDR3 sequence is 15 residues long. The DNA for the CDR3 is TGTGCCAGCAGCTTTAAGAGACAGGGTGGCCAGCCCCAGCATTTT. This translates into CASSFKRQGGQPQHF.

J is TRBJ1-1 and V is TRBV18; 7 nucleotides agree with TRBD1. This CDR3 has 15 amino acids. The V gene's germline CDR1 is KGHSH and CDR2 LQKENI. The trim removed 4 bases at V and 4 bases at J, leaving 9 bases unmatched. CDR3 coding DNA: TGTGCCAGCTCACAGGCTGGGGACAGAGGCACTGAAGCTTTCTTT. It is translated as CASSQAGDRGTEAFF.

This clone was seen a single time. The gene calls are TRBV29-1 and TRBJ2-1; D may be TRBD2 (6 bases). The CDR3 is 13 residues long. Trimming cost V 2 bases and J 10 bases, with 15 bases left between them. Germline V CDR1 and CDR2: SQVTM, ANQGSEA. The CDR3 sequence: CSVELALGREQFF. CDR3 DNA: TGCAGCGTTGAACTAGCCCTAGGGAGGGAGCAGTTCTTC.

The rearrangement uses TRBV5-1 and TRBJ1-1; D not certain. Germline CDR1 SGHRS, CDR2 YFSETQ. Trimming pared 0 bases from V and 1 base from J, leaving 7 bases between. The CDR3 totals 14 residues. In DNA form, the CDR3 reads TGCGCCAGCAGCTTGGTAACTTCGAACACTGAAGCTTTCTTT. Protein product: CASSLVTSNTEAFF.

The genes are TRBV2 and TRBJ2-2, with TRBD1 as a possible D gene (5 bases). The V end lost 4 bases, the J end lost 0 bases, and 12 bases lay between the germline ends. The CDR3 runs 16 residues. The V gene's germline CDR1 is SNHLY and CDR2 FYNNEI. The CDR3 coding sequence is TGTGCCAGCAGTGGAGTGTCAGGGCCGAACACCGGGGAGCTGTTTTTT. This sequence encodes CASSGVSGPNTGELFF.

V is TRBV5-1 and J is TRBJ1-2; possibly TRBD1 for D (5 bases). In germline, CDR1 is SGHRS, CDR2 YFSETQ. CDR3 size: 15 residues. The V end was cut by 1 base, the J end by 7 bases, with 17 bases between. The CDR3 here is CASSLPGGESRGYTF. The CDR3 DNA is TGCGCCAGCAGCTTGCCTGGAGGGGAATCGCGTGGCTACACCTTC.

The V and J genes are TRBV19 and TRBJ2-7, with TRBD1 matching over 8 bases. The germline V gene encodes CDR1 LNHDA and CDR2 SQIVND (reference sequence). V was pared by 6 bases and J by 3 bases, with 10 bases of the junction left unmatched. This CDR3 has 15 residues. The CDR3 region is CASSDRDRWSYEQYF. CDR3 DNA sequence: TGTGCCAGTAGCGATAGGGACAGGTGGAGCTACGAGCAGTACTTC.

This clone is a singleton in its sample. The CDR3 here is CASSDSLRDREETQYF. The CDR3 nucleotides are TGTGCCAGCAGTGACAGCCTTCGAGACAGGGAAGAGACCCAGTACTTC. The chain has TRBV6-4 and TRBJ2-5; 7 bases are a match to TRBD1. CDR1 MRHNA and CDR2 SNTAGT come from the germline V gene. The CDR3 totals 16 residues. The V gene end was trimmed by 2 bases and the J gene end by 3 bases; junction bases not matched to a gene: 9.

This clone was counted only a few times. This sequence joins TRBV5-6 and TRBJ1-4; TRBD1 aligns across 10 bases. Germline trimming cut 2 bases from V and 6 bases from J; bases unmatched to any gene: 1. The germline V gene encodes CDR1 SGHDT and CDR2 YYEEEE. The CDR3 totals 14 residues. CDR3 DNA sequence: TGTGCCAGCAGCTTCGGGACAGGGGATGAAAAACTGTTTTTT. It is translated as CASSFGTGDEKLFF.

V gene TRBV7-2 combines with J gene TRBJ2-2; tentative D call: TRBD2 (6 bases). The CDR3 loop spans 15 amino acids. V lost 1 base and J lost 7, with 13 bases in between. Germline V CDR1 and CDR2: SGHTA, FQGNSA. The CDR3 nucleotides read TGTGCCAGCAGCTTAGTCGCGGGGTCTGGCGGGGAGCTGTTTTTT. Amino acid sequence: CASSLVAGSGGELFF.

The rearrangement joins TRBV6-5 to TRBJ1-5; perhaps TRBD1 as D (5 bases). V was pared by 5 bases and J by 8 bases, with 10 bases between. CDR1 MNHEY and CDR2 SVGAGI come from the germline V gene. CDR3 size: 12 residues. In DNA, the CDR3 is TGTGCCAGCAGTCACGGGGGAAAGCCCCAGCATTTT. It encodes CASSHGGKPQHF.

The chain recombines TRBV5-4 with TRBJ2-1; 7 nucleotides match TRBD1. Germline lookup yields CDR1 SGHNT and CDR2 YYREEE (reference sequence). The length of the CDR3 is 15 residues. The V gene end was trimmed by 4 bases and the J gene end by 6 bases; junction bases not matched to a gene: 10. CDR3 DNA sequence: TGTGCCAGCAGCCGGGACAGCCACGAGCTCAATGAGCAGTTCTTC. This encodes CASSRDSHELNEQFF. The whole variable domain, filled in from reference TRBV5-4 and TRBJ2-1, reads ETGVTQSPTHLIKTRGQQVTLRCSSQSGHNTVSWYQQALGQGPQFIFQYYREEENGRGNFPPRFSGLQFPNYSSELNVNALELDDSALYLCASSRDSHELNEQFFGPGTRLTVL.

The CDR3 spells CATSSSGGTTYEQYF. CDR3 coding DNA: TGTGCCACCAGCAGTAGCGGGGGAACTACCTACGAGCAGTACTTC. The rearrangement joins TRBV15 to TRBJ2-7; 9 bases are a match to TRBD2. The germline V gene has CDR1 LNHNV and CDR2 YYDKDF (reference sequence). Trimming removed 3 bases from V and 2 bases from J; junction bases left unmatched: 5. This CDR3 region has 15 residues.

This clone has just one count. CDR3 in amino acids: CASSLFASGETDTQYF. The CDR3 coding sequence is TGTGCCAGCAGTTTATTTGCTAGCGGGGAAACAGATACGCAGTATTTT. This sequence joins TRBV27 and TRBJ2-3; 9 bases are a match to TRBD2. Per the germline V gene, CDR1 is MNHEY and CDR2 is SMNVEV (reference sequence). The CDR3 is 16 amino acids. The junction had 5 bases not matched to a gene; V was cut back by 1 base and J by 3 bases.

The chain combines TRBV5-1 with TRBJ2-3; D perhaps matches TRBD1 (6 bases). Germline CDR1 is SGHRS and CDR2 is YFSETQ. The V end was cut by 4 bases, the J end by 0 bases, with 9 bases between. The CDR3 consists of 14 residues. The CDR3 nucleotides are TGCGCCAGCAGCCGACAGGCTAGCACAGATACGCAGTATTTT. Translation gives CASSRQASTDTQYF.

This clone has just a few counts. This chain uses TRBV4-1 with TRBJ1-6; TRBD1 matches at 9 bases. V dropped 0 bases and J dropped 7; count of bases not matched to a gene: 1. Germline V CDR1 and CDR2: MGHRA, YSYEKL. The CDR3 is 15 amino acids. In DNA form, the CDR3 reads TGCGCCAGCAGCCAAGAAGGGACAGGGAATTCACCCCTCCACTTT. This sequence encodes CASSQEGTGNSPLHF.

The rearrangement uses TRBV19 and TRBJ1-2; no definite D call. Looked up from germline, CDR1 is LNHDA and CDR2 is SQIVND (reference sequence). V was pared by 7 bases and J by 4 bases, with 13 bases between. The CDR3 has 13 amino acids. The CDR3 region is CASTYSSGYGYTF. In nucleotides, the CDR3 is TGTGCCAGTACTTACTCGTCTGGCTATGGCTACACCTTC.

The chain employs TRBV28 and TRBJ1-1; 8 bases agree with TRBD1. The CDR3 runs to 14 residues. From germline, CDR1 is MDHEN and CDR2 SYDVKM. After removal of 1 base from V and 5 bases from J, the junction contained 3 bases not matched to a gene. CDR3 sequence (DNA): TGTGCCAGCAGTTTATCACACAGGGGGACTGAAGCTTTCTTT. It encodes CASSLSHRGTEAFF.

V is TRBV10-3 and J is TRBJ2-1; TRBD2 aligns across 10 bases. Germline trimming cut 3 bases from V and 8 bases from J; bases unmatched to any gene: 4. The CDR3 is made up of 14 amino acids. Per germline, CDR1 ENHRY and CDR2 SYGVKD. This chain's CDR3 is CAISELAGTDEQFF. The CDR3 nucleotides are TGTGCCATCAGTGAACTAGCGGGGACCGATGAGCAGTTCTTC.

This sequence joins TRBV10-3 and TRBJ1-1; no reliable D call. The CDR3 sequence is 13 residues long. Germline loops: CDR1 ENHRY, CDR2 SYGVKD. With 3 bases removed from V and 1 base from J, the gap between germline ends came to 6 bases. CDR3 residues: CAISEQSNTEAFF. CDR3 nucleotides: TGTGCCATCAGTGAACAGTCGAACACTGAAGCTTTCTTT.

A few counts support this clone. V usage is TRBV29-1 and J usage is TRBJ2-7; TRBD1 aligns across 9 bases. Germline trimming cut 6 bases from V and 0 bases from J; bases unmatched to any gene: 3. The CDR3 has 13 amino acids. Germline loops: CDR1 SQVTM, CDR2 ANQGSEA. The CDR3 protein is CSVRTGDSYEQYV. DNA of the CDR3: TGCAGCGTCCGGACAGGGGACTCCTACGAGCAGTACGTC.

V is TRBV5-1 and J is TRBJ2-7; 7 nucleotides match TRBD1. This CDR3 comprises 14 residues. Unmatched junction bases numbered 7, after V lost 4 bases and J lost 3 bases. Germline V gene data show CDR1 as SGHRS and CDR2 as YFSETQ. DNA for the CDR3: TGCGCCAGCAGCCCCGGGGACAGCTACTACGAGCAGTACGTC. This sequence encodes CASSPGDSYYEQYV.

The genes are TRBV15 and TRBJ2-7; D not certain. V lost 6 bases and J lost 5, with 14 bases in between. The germline CDR1 and CDR2 sequences are LNHNV and YYDKDF (reference sequence). The CDR3 length is 13 residues. The CDR3 DNA reads TGTGCCACCAGGATCCCCCCGCGGAACGAGCAGTACTTC. Translated, it gives CATRIPPRNEQYF. Full variable domain (remainder filled in from reference TRBV15 and TRBJ2-7): DAMVIQNPRYQVTQFGKPVTLSCSQTLNHNVMYWYQQKSSQAPKLLFHYYDKDFNNEADTPDNFQSRRPNTSFCFLDIRSPGLGDTAMYLCATRIPPRNEQYFGPGTRLTVT.

This clone was seen only a few times. The V gene is TRBV6-1, the J gene TRBJ1-6, with 7 bases that match TRBD1. J lost 8 bases, V lost 1 base, and 2 bases had no gene match. The CDR3 is made up of 14 amino acids. Per the germline V gene, CDR1 is MNHNS and CDR2 is SASEGT. The CDR3 region has the DNA TGTGCCAGCAGTGAAGTAGGGGGCGATTCACCCCTCCACTTT. Translated, it gives CASSEVGGDSPLHF.